Below are 19 T cell receptor beta chains sequenced from a single sample in a study of OX40 agonist ivuxolimab in advanced cancers. Preparation of the library involved the immunoSEQ multiplex PCR assay. TCRdb carries this immuneACCESS record with in-frame sequences only. Its versions omit some clonotypes, under half of them owing to an unresolved V gene in the studies checked, with the rest unexplained. The sample has 18,000 or so clones on record, roughly 84% of them singletons. The top ten constitute around an eighth of the sample. Sequenced material: CD4+ or CD8+ T cells sorted from blood, taken in a trial of the OX40 agonist ivuxolimab. The source is an adult with an advanced solid tumor such as melanoma, head and neck, liver or kidney cancer.

The chain has TRBV6-1 and TRBJ1-1, with 7 positions matching TRBD1. The CDR3 has 13 amino acids. Germline assignment: CDR1 MNHNS and CDR2 SASEGT. V lost 6 bases and J lost 1; bases outside the gene matches: 2. The CDR3, as DNA: TGTGCCAGCAGCAGGACAGGGAACACTGAAGCTTTCTTT. Translation gives CASSRTGNTEAFF.

This clone was counted a few times. The chain has TRBV19 and TRBJ1-1; no definite D call. Trimming took off 5 bases at V and 11 bases at J, with 18 bases between the two ends. The CDR3 has 13 residues. CDR1 and CDR2 from the germline V gene are LNHDA and SQIVND (reference sequence). The CDR3 sequence: CASSPSGPRWAFF. The CDR3 bases are TGTGCCAGTAGTCCGTCGGGTCCCAGATGGGCTTTCTTT.

The chain couples TRBV5-5 to TRBJ1-2; the D is unclear. With 0 bases removed from V and 0 bases from J, the gap between germline ends came to 6 bases. From germline, CDR1 is SGHKS and CDR2 YYEKEE (reference sequence). This CDR3 comprises 14 residues. This CDR3 is CASSLAATNYGYTF. The CDR3 bases are TGTGCCAGCAGCTTGGCCGCGACTAACTATGGCTACACCTTC.

The chain combines TRBV6-5 with TRBJ2-3, with D maybe TRBD1 (6 bases). Germline V gene lookup returns CDR1 MNHEY and CDR2 SVGAGI. This CDR3 contains 15 residues. V lost 6 bases and J lost 2, with 15 bases in between. CDR3 DNA: TGTGCCAGCAGACTACAGGGTTTAAACACAGATACGCAGTATTTT. As protein: CASRLQGLNTDTQYF.

With respect to this clone: At one end, the junction sequence differs from germline, possibly due to a read error. Other DNA sequences in this sample translate to the same CDR3. This sequence joins TRBV10-3 and TRBJ1-1; perhaps TRBD1 as D (5 bases). CDR3 length: 13 residues. Germline V gives CDR1 ENHRY, CDR2 SYGVKD. CDR3 bases: TGTGCTATCAGTGATCAGGGTTTCGGGGAAGCTTTCTTT. Its translation is CAISDQGFGEAFF.

This clone is a singleton in its sample. The chain combines TRBV7-2 with TRBJ2-3; D call uncertain. CDR1 is SGHTA and CDR2 is FQGNSA in the germline V gene. Deletions cut 2 bases from V and 0 bases from J, with 6 bases between. The CDR3 is 14 amino acids. Here the CDR3 reads CASSLRRSTDTQYF. The CDR3 nucleotides read TGTGCCAGCAGCTTAAGGCGGAGCACAGATACGCAGTATTTT.

This clone showed up just once. J is TRBJ1-3 and V is TRBV9; D call uncertain. Germline CDR1 is SGDLS and CDR2 is YYNGEE. Trimming pared 4 bases from V and 1 base from J, leaving 9 bases between. The CDR3 extends over 14 amino acids. The CDR3 here is CASSTRGSGNTIYF. The CDR3 nucleotides read TGTGCCAGCAGCACAAGAGGATCTGGAAACACCATATATTTT.

The J gene is TRBJ2-7, the V gene TRBV5-1, with 8 bases lining up with TRBD2. The CDR3 runs to 16 residues. Germline V CDR1 and CDR2: SGHRS, YFSETQ. Trimming removed 0 bases from V and 0 bases from J; junction bases left unmatched: 5. The DNA for the CDR3 is TGCGCCAGCAGCTTGGCCACGGGAGGGCCCTCCTACGAGCAGTACTTC. Protein sequence: CASSLATGGPSYEQYF. Full variable domain (rest looked up from reference TRBV5-1 and TRBJ2-7): KAGVTQTPRYLIKTRGQQVTLSCSPISGHRSVSWYQQTPGQGLQFLFEYFSETQRNKGNFPGRFSGRQFSNSRSEMNVSTLELGDSALYLCASSLATGGPSYEQYFGPGTRLTVT.

This CDR3 reads CASFGLGGAEQYF. CDR3 nucleotide sequence: TGTGCCAGCTTTGGGCTAGGGGGAGCGGAGCAGTACTTC. The rearrangement links TRBV7-2 to TRBJ2-7, with D tentatively TRBD1 (6 bases). Trimming took 8 bases from V and 7 from J, leaving 18 bases between them. The CDR3 extends over 13 amino acids. The germline CDR1 and CDR2 sequences are SGHTA and FQGNSA.

The rearrangement joins TRBV27 to TRBJ2-5; TRBD2 agrees at 10 bases. V dropped 2 bases and J dropped 4; count of bases not matched to a gene: 1. Germline V lookup: CDR1 MNHEY, CDR2 SMNVEV (reference sequence). The CDR3 contains 14 residues. CDR3 nucleotides: TGTGCCAGCAGTTTAAGCGGGAGGGCAGAGACCCAGTACTTC. It specifies CASSLSGRAETQYF.

The rearrangement links TRBV27 to TRBJ1-6, with D unclear. V was trimmed by 7 bases and J by 7 bases, leaving 14 bases between them. Germline loops: CDR1 MNHEY, CDR2 SMNVEV (reference sequence). CDR3 length equals 14 residues. The CDR3 sequence: CASKVDGLNSPLHF. The CDR3, as DNA: TGTGCCAGCAAAGTTGACGGATTGAATTCACCCCTCCACTTT.

The J gene is TRBJ2-2, the V gene TRBV7-9; D call uncertain. The ends were cut back, 4 bases at V and 6 bases at J, with 9 bases in the middle. Germline V gene sequence: CDR1 SEHNR, CDR2 FQNEAQ (reference sequence). The CDR3 extends over 13 amino acids. The chain's CDR3 is CASSSEVPGELFF. The CDR3 DNA sequence: TGTGCCAGCAGCTCAGAGGTCCCCGGGGAGCTGTTTTTT.

DNA for the CDR3: TGCGCCAGCAGCTCCGGGGAGATCACAGATACGCAGTATTTT. Its translation: CASSSGEITDTQYF. The chain combines TRBV5-1 with TRBJ2-3; D may be TRBD2 (5 bases). V was cut by 3 bases and J by 2 bases, with 10 bases left in between. In germline, CDR1 is SGHRS, CDR2 YFSETQ. The CDR3 sequence is 14 residues long.

The V and J genes are TRBV9 and TRBJ2-7, with a possible D match to TRBD1 (7 bases). The CDR3 length is 14 residues. Germline V gives CDR1 SGDLS, CDR2 YYNGEE. V lost 2 bases to trimming and J lost 4 bases, with 13 bases between them. DNA of the CDR3: TGTGCCAGCAGCGTTGCGGGACAGCCATACGAGCAGTACTTC. This encodes CASSVAGQPYEQYF.

V gene TRBV28 combines with J gene TRBJ1-2; TRBD1 is a possible D gene (5 bases). Per the germline V gene, CDR1 is MDHEN and CDR2 is SYDVKM. With 6 bases removed from V and 1 base from J, the gap between germline ends came to 12 bases. This CDR3 spans 14 amino acids. This CDR3 is CASRNQGFNYGYTF. The CDR3 DNA follows: TGTGCCAGCAGGAATCAGGGTTTTAACTATGGCTACACCTTC.

This chain links TRBV29-1 with TRBJ2-7; D perhaps matches TRBD2 (6 bases). V lost 2 bases to trimming and J lost 6 bases, with 17 bases between them. CDR3 length: 14 amino acids. Per germline, CDR1 SQVTM and CDR2 ANQGSEA. The chain's CDR3 is CSVESAGPAAEQYF. The CDR3 DNA is TGCAGCGTTGAAAGCGCGGGGCCGGCGGCCGAGCAGTACTTC.

The gene calls are TRBV15 and TRBJ2-5; no reliable D call. Germline values: CDR1 LNHNV, CDR2 YYDKDF (reference sequence). CDR3 length: 14 residues. With 0 bases removed from V and 2 bases from J, the gap between germline ends came to 7 bases. The CDR3 spells CATSRDGGQETQYF. The DNA for the CDR3 is TGTGCCACCAGCAGAGATGGCGGACAAGAGACCCAGTACTTC.

This rearrangement joins TRBV11-2 to TRBJ1-1, with D unresolved. CDR3 length equals 15 residues. CDR1 and CDR2 (germline): SGHAT, FQNNGV. Between the trimmed V and J ends, which lost 6 bases and 2 bases, there was a span of 16 bases. For the CDR3, the DNA is TGTGCCAGCAGACCCTCGGGTGGGGTTAACACTGAAGCTTTCTTT. Residues: CASRPSGGVNTEAFF. Looking up the rest from reference TRBV11-2 and TRBJ1-1 gives the full variable domain: EAGVAQSPRYKIIEKRQSVAFWCNPISGHATLYWYQQILGQGPKLLIQFQNNGVVDDSQLPKDRFSAERLKGVDSTLKIQPAKLEDSAVYLCASRPSGGVNTEAFFGQGTRLTVV.

The chain couples TRBV19 to TRBJ1-1, with a tentative D call TRBD1 (5 bases). The CDR3 length is 13 residues. The V end was cut by 4 bases, the J end by 5 bases, with 11 bases between. Looked up from germline, CDR1 is LNHDA and CDR2 is SQIVND (reference sequence). The DNA for the CDR3 is TGTGCCAGTAGTAAAAGGGGTTTAACTGAAGCTTTCTTT. This gives the protein CASSKRGLTEAFF.